This T cell receptor (beta chain) was recorded in a study of blood T cell repertoires in COVID-19. On the study more broadly: The United States, Italy and Spain provided the acute and convalescent COVID-19 samples.

Data came from immunoSEQ multiplex PCR; TCRdb stores just in-frame clones and leaves some out. The sample contains some 54,000 clones, about 91% of which appear only once. This CDR3 has 13 residues. CDR1 MDHEN and CDR2 SYDVKM come from the germline V gene. Trimming cost V 5 bases and J 4 bases; bases outside gene matches: 2. The sequencing input was peripheral blood. The chain has TRBV28 and TRBJ1-1, with TRBD1 identical over 9 bases. The sequence derives from a man in his 60s with acute or convalescent COVID-19. The CDR3 sequence: CASSTGGGTEAFF. The CDR3 nucleotides read TGTGCCAGCAGTACAGGGGGCGGCACTGAAGCTTTCTTT.